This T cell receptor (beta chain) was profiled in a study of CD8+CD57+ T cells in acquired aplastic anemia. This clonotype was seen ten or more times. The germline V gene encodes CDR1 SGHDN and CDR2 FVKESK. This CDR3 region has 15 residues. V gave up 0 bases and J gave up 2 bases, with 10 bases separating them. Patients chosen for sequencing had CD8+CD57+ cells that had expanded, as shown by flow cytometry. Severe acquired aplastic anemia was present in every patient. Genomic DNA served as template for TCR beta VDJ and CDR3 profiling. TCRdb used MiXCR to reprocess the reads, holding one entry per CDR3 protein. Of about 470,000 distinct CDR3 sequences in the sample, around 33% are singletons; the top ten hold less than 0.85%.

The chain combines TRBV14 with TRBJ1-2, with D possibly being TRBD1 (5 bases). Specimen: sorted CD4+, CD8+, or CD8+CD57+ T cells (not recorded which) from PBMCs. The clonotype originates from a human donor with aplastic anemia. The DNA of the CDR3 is TGTGCCAGCAGCCAAGACTCGGGGCCAAACTATGGCTACACCTTC. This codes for CASSQDSGPNYGYTF.